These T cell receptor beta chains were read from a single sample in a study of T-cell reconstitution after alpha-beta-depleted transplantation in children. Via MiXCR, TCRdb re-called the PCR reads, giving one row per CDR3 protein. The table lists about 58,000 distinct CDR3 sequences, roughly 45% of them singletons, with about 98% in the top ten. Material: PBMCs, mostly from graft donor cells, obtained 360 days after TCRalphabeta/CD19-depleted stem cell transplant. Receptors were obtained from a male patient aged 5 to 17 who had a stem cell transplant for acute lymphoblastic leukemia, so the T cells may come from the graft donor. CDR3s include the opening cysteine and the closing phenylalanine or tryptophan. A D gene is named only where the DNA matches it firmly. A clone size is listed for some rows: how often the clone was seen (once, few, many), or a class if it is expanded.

TGCGCCAGCAGCTTGAGTGGAAGGGGGACGAACACTGAAGCTTTCTTT	CASSLSGRGTNTEAFF	TRBV5-1	-	TRBJ1-1	-
TGTGCCAGCAGACCTAGTTTGGTCAATGAGCAGTTCTTC	CASRPSLVNEQFF	TRBV12-3/TRBV12-4	-	TRBJ2-1	-
TGTGCCAGCAGTTTATCCCGGTCTTCTGAAGCTTTCTTT	CASSLSRSSEAFF	TRBV12-3/TRBV12-4	once	TRBJ1-1	-
TGCGCCAGCAGCTTTGGACACAACTCTGGGGCCAACGTCCTGACTTTC	CASSFGHNSGANVLTF	TRBV5-1	once	TRBJ2-6	-
TGTGCCAGCAGCAATAAATCCGGGACGAACTACGAGCAGTACTTC	CASSNKSGTNYEQYF	TRBV21-1	few	TRBJ2-7	-
TGTGCCAGCAGTTTAGGGGGGACAGTAGATGAAGCTTTCTTT	CASSLGGTVDEAFF	TRBV12-3/TRBV12-4	-	TRBJ1-1	TRBD1
TGTGCCAGCAGCCCTCGGACTAGCGGGAGCTTTGAGCAGTTCTTC	CASSPRTSGSFEQFF	TRBV3-1	-	TRBJ2-1	TRBD2
TGCAGTGCTGCTAATATGGCAGATACGCAGTATTTT	CSAANMADTQYF	TRBV20-1	-	TRBJ2-3	-
TGTGCCAGCAGCCAAGATCTTGGACAGGGGGCATGGCAGGAGACCCAGTACTTC	CASSQDLGQGAWQETQYF	TRBV3-1	few	TRBJ2-5	TRBD1
TGCGCCAGCAGCTTGGAGGGGGGGCGAAGCTCCTACAATGAGCAGTTCTTC	CASSLEGGRSSYNEQFF	TRBV5-1	-	TRBJ2-1	-
TGTGCCAGCAGCACCAGACAGGGGGCTAACTCTGGGGCCAACGTCCTGACTTTC	CASSTRQGANSGANVLTF	TRBV7-8	-	TRBJ2-6	TRBD1
TGCGCCAGCAGCTTGGACAGTTACAATGAGCAGTTCTTC	CASSLDSYNEQFF	TRBV5-1	few	TRBJ2-1	-
TGCGCCAGCAGCTTGGAACTCAATCAGCCCCAGCATTTT	CASSLELNQPQHF	TRBV5-1	few	TRBJ1-5	-
TGTGCCAGCAGCCCACGGGATACGCAGTATTTT	CASSPRDTQYF	TRBV12-3/TRBV12-4	-	TRBJ2-3	-
TGTGCCAGTCGAAACAGGGGTCAAGAGACCCAGTACTTC	CASRNRGQETQYF	TRBV19	few	TRBJ2-5	TRBD1